This T cell receptor (beta chain) was observed in a study of cytomegalovirus exposure and HLA in healthy donors. Study-wide context: In a later analysis, the roughly 120 validation repertoires were reported to have used the same platform as the approximately 620 first-cohort repertoires.

The V gene lost 1 base and the J gene lost 6 bases, with 7 bases spanning the gap. CDR3 size: 13 residues. From germline, CDR1 is LNHNV and CDR2 YYDKDF (reference sequence). Separate from the approximately 720-subject first cohort, the roughly 120-subject validation cohort was the one that the donors belonged to. Study-level points and caveats: Among TCR beta chains, those listed as cytomegalovirus-associated numbered more than 150.

With respect to this clone: The antigen is unknown.

The table came from immunoSEQ multiplex PCR; TCRdb's copy has only in-frame clones and leaves some out. The sample has 65,000 to 75,000 clones, 96% seen once. The gene calls are TRBV15 and TRBJ2-1; D is ambiguous. The sample comprised PBMCs. The source of this sequence is a woman younger than 30 in good health and CMV-seropositive. DNA for the CDR3: TGTGCCACCAGCAGAGTCTCCCCCAATGAGCAGTTCTTC. Amino acid sequence: CATSRVSPNEQFF.